This is a list of T cell receptor beta chains from one sample in a study of cytomegalovirus exposure and HLA in healthy donors. TCRdb keeps only in-frame clones here, not all; method: immunoSEQ multiplex PCR. The sample holds about 160,000 clones, about 80% seen once. The sequenced material came from PBMCs. Receptors were obtained from a man aged 35-49 years in good health and CMV-seronegative. Each CDR3 is given with its conserved first and last residue.

v_gene: TRBV2; CDR3aa: CASLSGTGPYNEQFF
v_gene: TRBV14; CDR3aa: CASSTTHPGLAGGILYEQYF
v_gene: TRBV2; CDR3aa: CASDRVGQPQHF
v_gene: TRBV10-3; CDR3aa: CAINGLAGAPDTQYF
v_gene: TRBV6-6; CDR3aa: CASAVERGNQPQHF
v_gene: TRBV27; CDR3aa: CASSLTVNTEAFF
v_gene: TRBV19; CDR3aa: CASSLIGLSSTDTQYF
v_gene: TRBV6-5; CDR3aa: CASTSPGSGSPLHF
v_gene: TRBV5-4; CDR3aa: CASSFTGVETQYF
v_gene: TRBV27; CDR3aa: CASSGSEGSYEQYF
v_gene: TRBV27; CDR3aa: CASSLSPVDTQYF
v_gene: TRBV29-1; CDR3aa: CSVERGGSYGYTF
v_gene: TRBV5-1; CDR3aa: CASSSGTGGTVDTQYF
v_gene: TRBV7-9; CDR3aa: CASSPQGEKLFF
v_gene: TRBV11-2; CDR3aa: CASGLAGGYNEQFF
v_gene: TRBV2; CDR3aa: CAATEGRDSGYTF
v_gene: TRBV28; CDR3aa: CASSSAGTGRSYEQYF
v_gene: TRBV27; CDR3aa: CASSRQGSFYGYTF
v_gene: TRBV9; CDR3aa: CASSVQGTSGYTF
v_gene: TRBV2; CDR3aa: CASSVGGAGGAFF
v_gene: TRBV19; CDR3aa: CASLRGQDTGELFF
v_gene: TRBV11-2; CDR3aa: CASSHRDWSYGYTF
v_gene: TRBV5-1; CDR3aa: CASSLVVTGLGRGTEAFF
v_gene: TRBV11-2; CDR3aa: CASSIGTKSDTQYF
v_gene: TRBV13; CDR3aa: CASSLERSRGTEAFF
v_gene: TRBV7-2; CDR3aa: CASSPTTGDDGYTF
v_gene: TRBV11-2; CDR3aa: CASSLPDPGTGTYEQYF
v_gene: TRBV27; CDR3aa: CASRGYGSVNTEAFF
v_gene: TRBV29-1; CDR3aa: CSVGEGGTGNTIYF
v_gene: TRBV5-1; CDR3aa: CASSLFQAGGNEQFF
v_gene: TRBV2; CDR3aa: CASRQAYSGANGLTF
v_gene: TRBV11-2; CDR3aa: CASSSRVLWNEQYF
v_gene: TRBV5-4; CDR3aa: CASSPAGGMGTDTQYF
v_gene: TRBV4-2; CDR3aa: CASSQEPAGGPDTQYF
v_gene: TRBV6-5; CDR3aa: CASTKGGKGANVLTF
v_gene: TRBV28; CDR3aa: CASSRMSGTSGNYNEQFF
v_gene: TRBV7-2; CDR3aa: CASSLGRNSYEQYF
v_gene: TRBV4-1; CDR3aa: CASSRGRSTNEKLFF
v_gene: TRBV19; CDR3aa: CASSIKIDSSYEQYF
v_gene: TRBV28; CDR3aa: CASSFYRVQPQHF
v_gene: TRBV7-9; CDR3aa: CASSPTIKAQYF
v_gene: TRBV2; CDR3aa: CASSEGANQPQHF
v_gene: TRBV19; CDR3aa: CASSIVSGGLTTNEKLFF
v_gene: TRBV19; CDR3aa: CASSGDTINYGYTF
v_gene: TRBV5-1; CDR3aa: CASSRGSGSYNEQFF
v_gene: TRBV28; CDR3aa: CASNRHGSGGYTF
v_gene: TRBV14; CDR3aa: CASSQEFREGYEQYF
v_gene: TRBV29-1; CDR3aa: CSPGTGVVGELFF
v_gene: TRBV29-1; CDR3aa: CSVEPRQGIPEAFF
v_gene: TRBV27; CDR3aa: CASSLDSSNEQYF